What follows are 10 T cell receptor beta chains derived from one specimen sequenced in a study of control samples from healthy donors and cancer patients. Repertoires were generated with immunoSEQ multiplex PCR, while TCRdb's copy carries only in-frame clones and drops some. The sample records approximately 120,000 clones, around 89% being singletons. Sequencing used blood. The receptors were sampled from a woman between 45 and 60 years old in good health.

This clone was counted once. The V gene is TRBV4-1, the J gene TRBJ1-6; TRBD1 aligns across 7 bases. Germline-derived CDR1 and CDR2 are MGHRA and YSYEKL. V dropped 7 bases and J dropped 8; count of bases not matched to a gene: 11. The CDR3 consists of 15 residues. As DNA, the CDR3 is TGCGCCAGCAACCAGCCCGACAGGGATTATTCACCCCTCCACTTT. It yields the protein CASNQPDRDYSPLHF.

In its sample, this clone was seen once. V and J are TRBV7-3 and TRBJ2-1; 8 bases are a match to TRBD2. This CDR3 comprises 14 residues. V was pared by 1 base and J by 11 bases, with 7 bases of the junction left unmatched. Germline lookup yields CDR1 SGHTA and CDR2 FQGTGA. Here the CDR3 reads CASSLKAGGAKQFF. The CDR3, as DNA: TGTGCCAGCAGCTTAAAGGCGGGGGGCGCGAAGCAGTTCTTC.

The chain's CDR3 is CASSLTGTGNEQYF. The CDR3 DNA is TGTGCCAGCAGCTTAACGGGGACAGGGAACGAGCAGTACTTC. The rearrangement joins TRBV7-3 to TRBJ2-7; 9 bases are shared with TRBD1. Germline CDR1 reads SGHTA; CDR2 reads FQGTGA. The V segment lost 0 bases and the J segment 5 bases; nucleotides outside the gene matches: 2. The CDR3 runs to 14 residues.

This clone was seen more than once but under ten times. The same CDR3 also results from other DNA sequences found in this sample. V is TRBV6-2 or TRBV6-3 and J is TRBJ2-3; TRBD2 aligns across 10 bases. CDR3 length: 14 residues. J lost 4 bases, V lost 2 bases, and 0 bases had no gene match. Germline loops: CDR1 MNHEY, CDR2 SVGEGT. DNA of the CDR3: TGTGCCAGCAGTTACAGCGGGGGGGCAGATACGCAGTATTTT. This sequence encodes CASSYSGGADTQYF.

The chain carries TRBV18 and TRBJ2-7; D might be TRBD1 (6 bases). Germline V gives CDR1 KGHSH, CDR2 LQKENI. Trimming pared 3 bases from V and 4 bases from J, leaving 10 bases between. The length of the CDR3 is 13 residues. The CDR3 bases are TGTGCCAGCTCACCCCCGGACAGTTACGAGCAGTACTTC. It encodes CASSPPDSYEQYF.

This chain uses TRBV7-9 with TRBJ2-1; D gene ambiguous. Trimming shortened V by 1 base and J by 7 bases, and 11 bases separated the two germline ends. The CDR3 loop spans 14 amino acids. Germline CDR1 and CDR2: SEHNR and FQNEAQ (reference sequence). For the CDR3, the DNA is TGTGCCAGCAGCTTAGAGGTAGCACGTAATGAGCAGTTCTTC. Amino acids: CASSLEVARNEQFF.

The genes are TRBV6-4 and TRBJ2-3; 7 bases are a match to TRBD1. CDR1 and CDR2 (germline): MRHNA, SNTAGT. The CDR3 length is 14 residues. The V gene end was trimmed by 5 bases and the J gene end by 2 bases; junction bases not matched to a gene: 4. Written as DNA, the CDR3 is TGTGCCAGCAGTCGACAGGGCCTCACAGATACGCAGTATTTT. Amino acids: CASSRQGLTDTQYF.

The gene calls are TRBV25-1 and TRBJ1-5; TRBD1 is a possible D gene (5 bases). The CDR3 sequence is 15 residues long. CDR1 and CDR2 from the germline V gene are MGHDK and SYGVNS. V was pared by 4 bases and J by 6 bases, with 16 bases between. Written as DNA, the CDR3 is TGTGCCAGCAGTGGGACGGGGGGAGGAGGTCAGCCCCAGCATTTT. It translates to CASSGTGGGGQPQHF.

This sequence joins TRBV7-8 and TRBJ1-5; TRBD1 might be the D (5 bases). This CDR3 spans 16 amino acids. CDR1 is SGHVS and CDR2 is FQNEAQ in the germline V gene. Trimming removed 1 base at V and 1 base at J, with 11 bases between. The CDR3 nucleotides read TGTGCCAGCAGCTTAGATGGGGCGGTAAGCAATCAGCCCCAGCATTTT. The encoded protein is CASSLDGAVSNQPQHF.

The J gene is TRBJ2-4, the V gene TRBV18; TRBD1 aligns across 9 bases. This CDR3 is 19 amino acids long. J lost 1 base, V lost 6 bases, and 16 bases had no gene match. Per the germline V gene, CDR1 is KGHSH and CDR2 is LQKENI. CDR3 in DNA: TGTGCCAGCTCTCTCGTCCCGGGACAGGGAAACGGGGCCAAAAACATTCAGTACTTC. Translation gives CASSLVPGQGNGAKNIQYF.